This T cell receptor (beta chain) was sequenced in a study of identical twins listed by TCRdb under 2016. Regarding the complete study: The study deep-sequenced TCR alpha and beta repertoires from monozygotic twins, unrelated adults of various ages and cord blood to test whether fetal clonotypes persist. To rule out contamination, replicate twin experiments were performed at different times with different library preparation protocols.

There are 15 amino acids in the CDR3, from cysteine to phenylalanine inclusive. Just CDR3 DNA is preserved here, 45 bases in frame from base 1. The trim is 5 bases for V and 0 bases for J, with a gap of 12 bases between the germline ends. The research as a whole found: Out-of-frame TCR alpha sharing in monozygotic twins was systematically underestimated by recombination models, whereas sharing between unrelated individuals was in agreement with the recombination models. Fewer insertions were carried by abundant cord blood beta clonotypes; a weaker similar trend was observed in young adult naive repertoires, while no such trend was observed in memory repertoires. A weaker excess of twin sharing was found in beta out-of-frame sequences because the signal-to-noise ratio was lowered by fewer shared sequences. Compared with coincidental sharing between unrelated individuals, out-of-frame TCR alpha sequences shared between twins had an excess of sequences with low generation probability. Zero-insertion analyses could be partly confounded by invariant T cells such as MAIT and iNKT, although diverse VJ usage argued against such confounding for most clonotypes. Because the same donors could not be followed over many years, the conclusions relied on cross-sectional statistical analysis.

Only healthy Caucasian donors were included. The researchers also sequenced three unrelated adults who were not twins: a male aged 18 to 30, a male aged 50 to 60, and a female aged 50 to 60. Miltenyi CD45RO+ enrichment and human naive T-cell isolation kits were used to isolate memory (CD45RO+) and naive T cells from PBMC. Library method: 5' RACE. These reads were obtained on an Illumina HiSeq 2000. A universal primer binding site was introduced by template switching, and a unique molecular identifier was present in the final cDNA, enabling accurate counting of TCR cDNA molecules. Specific primers in the conserved constant-segment region were used to synthesize first-strand cDNA for the TCR alpha and beta chains. To control for contamination, each cDNA library was double barcoded with a SMART-Mk sample barcode plus Illumina barcodes. TruSeq adapter sequences and Illumina sample barcodes were added in two successive PCR steps. The TCR alpha and beta cDNA libraries were sequenced on the Illumina HiSeq platform using custom primers. From the authors' description of their analysis: Unique molecular identifiers were extracted from raw reads with MiGEC, and CDR3 positions were determined with MiXCR. Recombination models were inferred per individual with the repgenHMM and IGoR tools using an EM algorithm. The analysis of shared clonotypes was done with the tcR package in R, with sharing normalized by the product of cloneset sizes. To study raw recombination without the effects of thymic and clonal selection, out-of-frame nonproductive sequences were analyzed. TCRdb passed the public sequencing reads through fastp at Q25 and MiXCR, retaining productive beta sequences. Merged by CDR3 protein, the rows form single entries marked with the most common genes and DNA. These V and J calls originate from TCRdb's pipeline instead of the authors' own analysis. This sample has 420,000 or so distinct CDR3 sequences in its table, and about 18% of those were observed once. Around 12% of the sample comes from the top ten.

This clonotype was picked up many times. Its antigen is unknown. Base qualities are not at hand, and no much larger clone is one base apart. The V gene is TRBV12-3 or TRBV12-4 and the J gene is TRBJ2-3; no D segment can be confidently identified. This sequence originates from a man aged 45 to 65 in good health. Sequencing input: naive T cells sorted from blood. Taken with the paper, the label for cell subset or site translates to: cells isolated with a human naive T-cell isolation kit. For the CDR3, the sequence is CASSPLTVSTDTQYF. The DNA is as follows: TGTGCCAGCAGTCCACTCACGGTCAGCACAGATACGCAGTATTTT.